This record concerns one T cell receptor (beta chain) sequence. This clone's antigen is unknown. There are no base qualities to consult, and no much larger clone falls within one base. This sample is part of a study of CD8+ T cells in alopecia areata (dated by TCRdb to the late 2010s). Looking at the study overall: Treated patients were enrolled in an open-label pilot trial of oral tofacitinib, 5 to 10 mg twice daily, for moderate-to-severe alopecia areata. The RNA source kit depended on sample type: the PAXgene miRNA kit for fixed scalp, the miRNeasy kit for PBMCs, and the RNeasy kit for mouse skin. Scalp clonality was compared across normal scalp (n=4), patchy alopecia areata scalp (n=8), and alopecia totalis/universalis scalp (n=8). Human TCRbeta sequencing covered scalp tissue and sorted CD4+ and CD8+ peripheral blood T cells from patchy and totalis/universalis alopecia areata patients and healthy controls. The study used high-throughput TCRbeta sequencing to examine T cell clonal expansion in alopecia areata, in both the C3H/HeJ mouse model and human patients. Patients on tofacitinib were biopsied at baseline and after 4 and 24 weeks of treatment, and several of the patients also had a later scalp biopsy. Amplification of TCRbeta CDR3 regions was done by immunoSEQ multiplex PCR using 35 Vbeta forward primers and 13 Jbeta reverse primers. In treated patients, disease severity was measured using the SALT score, which gives the percentage of scalp surface area affected. Tofacitinib was administered for 6 to 18 months, and 6 months of follow-up off drug were then conducted to assess delayed response and recurrence.

The library was generated by the immunoSEQ multiplex PCR assay. RNA was extracted from all samples and reverse transcribed into cDNA as template for TCR sequencing. SuperScript III was used for first-strand cDNA synthesis, primed with a 2:1 mix of oligo-dT and random hexamers. A synthetic immune receptor repertoire was used to measure amplification bias, and any remaining bias was corrected computationally. The published analysis was carried out like this. After raw reads were preprocessed to remove errors, the CDR3 was defined following IMGT conventions as running from the conserved cysteine to phenylalanine. Clonality was computed as 1 minus the Shannon entropy, with the entropy normalized by log2 of the number of productive unique TCRs. Scalp TCRbeta sequences were cross-referenced with sorted blood CD4 and CD8 repertoires so that the CD4 or CD8 identity of scalp clones could be inferred. In TCRdb, the immuneACCESS table is reduced to in-frame sequences with V and J assigned. These tables do not hold every clone; where another copy was compared, an unresolved V gene accounts for under half, and the others remain unexplained. The V and J calls and the clone size are those of that table, but D and trimming were determined from the DNA. Counted in this sample were fewer than 100,000 clones; 60% to 65% of them appeared once. 15% to 17% of the sample is held by the ten biggest clonotypes.

The germline V gene (reference sequence) supplies CDR1 SEHNR and CDR2 FQNEAQ. V loses 5 bases of germline sequence and J loses 5 bases, and the interval between the two ends is 12 bases. The CDR3 runs 14 residues from the cysteine to the phenylalanine. Here the CDR3 DNA is all that survives: 42 bases in frame from base 1. Broader findings and caveats from the paper: Compared with normal scalp, lesional scalp had higher clonality and more expanded CD8+ clones, particularly in alopecia totalis/universalis, a pattern that suggests antigenic drive. Because the treated cohort was small and had just a single nonresponder, larger studies are needed to establish links between baseline CD8+ expansion and response. Unlike mouse skin, where gammadelta T cells dominate, normal human skin contains resident alphabeta T cells that get sequenced too, which complicates analysis of the scalp TCR repertoire. Many expanded lesional clones were found to persist in scalp and blood during tofacitinib treatment, and relapse after treatment cessation may be partly explained by this persistence. Tofacitinib significantly decreased scalp clonality and the number of expanded CD8+ clones among the top 100 scalp clones. Compared with mice, TCR sequences shared between patients were less clear, possibly partly because of HLA diversity across the patient population.

The time point label on this specimen signifies: about four weeks on oral tofacitinib. This sample's treatment or condition label indicates: oral pan-JAK inhibitor, 5-10 mg twice daily. From alopecia areata patients, peripheral blood was collected along with lesional scalp punch biopsies. PBMCs were separated by density centrifugation and stained for CD3, CD4 and CD8, after which CD4+ and CD8+ T cells were sorted on a FACSAria. The clonotype was recovered from a human donor with alopecia areata. Sequences were derived from CD8+ T cells sorted from blood, sampled at week 4, from a patient treated with tofacitinib. This chain joins TRBV7-9 to TRBJ1-4, with an unclear D gene assignment. The base sequence is TGTGCCAGCAGCCAAGGGAGAGGAAATGAAAAACTGTTTTTT. It encodes CASSQGRGNEKLFF.